This T cell receptor (beta chain) appears in the sequencing data of a study of blood T cell repertoires in COVID-19. Study at large: Sample material is recorded as cDNA or gDNA derived from T cells, B-cell-depleted T cells, or PBMCs.

Profiling relied on immunoSEQ multiplex PCR, and the TCRdb table lists in-frame clones only, not all of them. The sample includes 300,000 to 350,000 clones, approximately 85% of them seen just once. Deletions cut 0 bases from V and 0 bases from J, with 15 bases between. Germline assignment: CDR1 SGHNT and CDR2 YYREEE (reference sequence). The length of the CDR3 is 17 residues. The study counted Cohort 3 donors as recovered given two negative PCRs, clearance, or symptom resolution. This clone was seen just once. The rearrangement links TRBV5-4 to TRBJ1-1, with unresolved D. The clonotype originates from a man younger than 45 who had recovered from COVID-19. Sequencing used PBMCs or T cells enriched from blood (not recorded which). The CDR3 loop reads CASSLGREGRLNTEAFF. In nucleotides, the CDR3 is TGTGCCAGCAGCTTGGGAAGAGAGGGCAGATTGAACACTGAAGCTTTCTTT.